This T cell receptor beta chain originates from a study of beta chain features in type 1 diabetes. One heparinised draw, averaging roughly 0.12 L, was taken per donor. Points from the study as a whole: VDJ junctions sequenced from type 1 diabetes patients showed fewer insertions and more deletions. Shorter TCRB CDR3s, moderately but significantly so, were found in Type 1 diabetes patients in all four CD4+ subsets.

Germline V CDR1 and CDR2: SGHNT, YYREEE (reference sequence). Trimming removed 0 bases from V and 1 base from J, with 5 bases in between. The CDR3 has 13 amino acids. The isolated RNA, all of it, was reverse transcribed, so expressed TCRB transcripts were what got sequenced. For naive, central memory and regulatory T cell samples, reads averaged approximately 3.9 million. Assay used: immunoSEQ multiplex PCR; TCRdb lists only in-frame clones, some missing. The data contain around 310,000 clones, less than 15% of them singletons. With regard to this clone: Its antigen is not known.

The TCR was taken from a woman between 18 and 29 years old with type 1 diabetes. This sequence joins TRBV5-4 and TRBJ2-7; D not certain. Source material: naive CD4+ T cells from blood. The chain's CDR3 is CASSLALSYEQYF. CDR3 DNA: TGTGCCAGCAGCTTGGCCCTTTCCTACGAGCAGTACTTC.